The 21 T cell receptor beta chains given below trace back to one sample, sequenced in a study of T-cell reconstitution after alpha-beta-depleted transplantation in children. Preparation of the TCRbeta library involved a method that used unique molecular identifiers. TCRdb independently ran MiXCR on the PCR reads; one entry per CDR3 protein. Counted here are about 230,000 distinct CDR3 sequences, about 11% occurring once; the ten biggest clones make up about 2.4%. Sample: PBMCs from the stem cell graft donor, taken from the stem cell graft. All receptors derive from a human donor who donated a stem cell graft to a child with acute lymphoblastic leukemia.

The V call is TRBV12-3 or TRBV12-4, the J call TRBJ2-5; D remains ambiguous. This CDR3 has 13 residues. Trimming pared 5 bases from V and 1 base from J, leaving 8 bases between. CDR3: CASSLDFQETQYF. The CDR3 region has the DNA TGTGCCAGCAGTCTAGACTTCCAAGAGACCCAGTACTTC.

CDR3 DNA sequence: TGTGCCATCAGAGCAGGGACCCTTCCTAATGAAAAACTGTTTTTT. The encoded protein is CAIRAGTLPNEKLFF. The V call is TRBV10-3, the J call TRBJ1-4, with D possibly matching TRBD1 (5 bases). There are 15 residues in the CDR3. The V gene lost 6 bases and the J gene lost 3 bases, with 14 bases spanning the gap. Germline values: CDR1 ENHRY, CDR2 SYGVKD.

This clonotype was seen ten or more times. The rearrangement links TRBV13 to TRBJ1-1; TRBD1 is a possible D gene (5 bases). V was shortened by 1 base and J by 4 bases, with 16 bases between the two germline ends. Germline V CDR1 and CDR2: PRHDT, FYEKMQ (reference sequence). This CDR3 spans 16 amino acids. This CDR3 reads CASSLEGPREGTEAFF. The DNA for the CDR3 is TGTGCCAGCAGCTTAGAGGGACCGCGGGAAGGCACTGAAGCTTTCTTT. The whole variable domain, filled in from reference TRBV13 and TRBJ1-1, reads AAGVIQSPRHLIKEKRETATLKCYPIPRHDTVYWYQQGPGQDPQFLISFYEKMQSDKGSIPDRFSAQQFSDYHSELNMSSLELGDSALYFCASSLEGPREGTEAFFGQGTRLTVV.

This clonotype occurred many times. CDR3 coding DNA: TGCGCCAGCAGCCCCCGGACAGGGGAAAGCTCCTACAATGAGCAGTTCTTC. Translating gives CASSPRTGESSYNEQFF. V gene TRBV5-1 combines with J gene TRBJ2-1; 9 nucleotides agree with TRBD1. Trimming took 4 bases from V and 0 from J; bases not matched to a gene: 8. This CDR3 spans 17 amino acids. The germline CDR1 and CDR2 sequences are SGHRS and YFSETQ.

Turning to this clonotype: This clone may be a read error of a much larger clone one base away. The chain links TRBV20-1 to TRBJ2-3; D remains unclear. The CDR3 covers 11 residues. Deletions cut 3 bases from V and 1 base from J, with 2 bases between. Germline V CDR1 and CDR2: DFQATT, SNEGSKA (reference sequence). In DNA form, the CDR3 reads TGCAGTGCTAGGGGCACAGATACGCAGTATTTT. It yields the protein CSARGTDTQYF.

This clonotype was seen repeatedly, ten times or more. V is TRBV7-6 and J is TRBJ2-2; TRBD2 matches at 15 bases. The V segment lost 2 bases and the J segment 6 bases; nucleotides outside the gene matches: 7. Germline-derived CDR1 and CDR2 are SGHVS and FNYEAQ. This CDR3 contains 18 residues. The CDR3 DNA follows: TGTGCCAGCAGCTTATCTGCCGGACTAGCGGGAGGGGCCGGGGAGCTGTTTTTT. Translating it yields CASSLSAGLAGGAGELFF.

A word on this clonotype: The conserved final phenylalanine or tryptophan is absent from the CDR3, which likely points to a read error. V is TRBV7-9 and J is TRBJ2-7; a possible D gene is TRBD2 (5 bases). V was shortened by 6 bases and J by 4 bases, with 13 bases between the two germline ends. This CDR3 region has 13 residues. The germline V gene has CDR1 SEHNR and CDR2 FQNEAQ (reference sequence). The CDR3 DNA follows: TGTGCCAGCAGTGGTGAGGGCCTATACGAGCAGTACTTG. As protein: CASSGEGLYEQYL.

This clonotype came up a few times. The chain couples TRBV4-1 to TRBJ1-3; D is unresolved. Germline CDR1 reads MGHRA; CDR2 reads YSYEKL. The V end lost 0 bases, the J end lost 5 bases, and 20 bases lay between the germline ends. The CDR3 contains 18 residues. CDR3 nucleotides: TGCGCCAGCAGCCAAGATTTTGCCCCTTTCACTTCTCGAAACACCATATATTTT. Amino acids: CASSQDFAPFTSRNTIYF.

The chain couples TRBV21-1 to TRBJ2-1; TRBD1, the table's D call, lacks a check against the DNA. TRBV21-1 is a recognized pseudogene. The CDR3 runs to 14 residues. This CDR3 reads CASSKSRDGDEQFF. The CDR3 DNA sequence: TGTGCCAGCAGCAAATCCCGGGACGGGGATGAGCAGTTCTTC.

This clonotype was seen at least ten times. The rearrangement links TRBV7-2 to TRBJ1-3; D not resolved. Germline V gives CDR1 SGHTA, CDR2 FQGNSA. Trimming left V 5 bases short and J 4 bases short, with 15 bases between. The CDR3 length is 15 residues. CDR3 loop: CASSPDFGSGNTIYF. The CDR3 nucleotides read TGTGCCAGCAGCCCGGACTTTGGCTCGGGAAACACCATATATTTT. Based on the CDR3 plus reference TRBV7-2 and TRBJ1-3, the full variable domain is GAGVSQSPSNKVTEKGKDVELRCDPISGHTALYWYRQSLGQGLEFLIYFQGNSAPDKSGLPSDRFSAERTGGSVSTLTIQRTQQEDSAVYLCASSPDFGSGNTIYFGEGSWLTVV.

This clonotype was observed many times. The chain links TRBV4-3 to TRBJ2-6, with 9 bases matching TRBD1. The V gene's germline CDR1 is LGHNA and CDR2 YSLEER. This CDR3 comprises 16 residues. The V segment lost 5 bases and the J segment 4 bases; nucleotides outside the gene matches: 6. The CDR3 spells CASSSRTGVGANVLTF. CDR3 DNA: TGCGCCAGCAGCTCCCGGACAGGGGTGGGGGCCAACGTCCTGACTTTC.

For this clonotype: A much larger clone differs from this one at a single base, so this may be a read error. J is TRBJ1-1 and V is TRBV4-2, with D possibly being TRBD1 (5 bases). Germline V CDR1 and CDR2: LGHNA, YNFKEQ. The CDR3 has 14 residues. The CDR3: CVSSQAWGRSEAFF. In nucleotides, the CDR3 is TGTGTCAGCAGCCAAGCGTGGGGGAGGAGTGAAGCTTTCTTT.

This clonotype was recorded at least ten times. The chain uses TRBV7-8 and TRBJ1-5, with D hard to call. The V gene's germline CDR1 is SGHVS and CDR2 FQNEAQ. Trimming took off 4 bases at V and 1 base at J, with 11 bases between the two ends. The CDR3 covers 15 residues. CDR3 residues: CASSSAGWSNQPQHF. The DNA for the CDR3 is TGTGCCAGCAGCTCAGCGGGCTGGAGCAATCAGCCCCAGCATTTT. The variable domain in full, completed from reference TRBV7-8 and TRBJ1-5, reads GAGVSQSPRYKVAKRGQDVALRCDPISGHVSLFWYQQALGQGPEFLTYFQNEAQLDKSGLPSDRFFAERPEGSVSTLKIQRTQQEDSAVYLCASSSAGWSNQPQHFGDGTRLSIL.

Ten or more counts support this clonotype. This chain joins TRBV20-1 and TRBJ1-1; D unresolved. The V end lost 5 bases, the J end lost 5 bases, and 12 bases lay between the germline ends. Looked up from germline, CDR1 is DFQATT and CDR2 is SNEGSKA (reference sequence). This CDR3 is 12 amino acids long. The DNA of the CDR3 is TGCAGTGCTCCCAGCAGAGCTACTGAAGCTTTCTTT. Protein product: CSAPSRATEAFF.

V is TRBV24-1 and J is TRBJ2-1; possible D gene TRBD2, 6 bases. CDR3 length: 13 amino acids. V lost 1 base to trimming and J lost 7 bases, with 7 bases between them. Germline V CDR1 and CDR2: KGHDR, SFDVKD. The CDR3 DNA is TGTGCCACCAGTGATTTTGCGGGGAATGAGCAGTTCTTC. Its translation: CATSDFAGNEQFF.

This clonotype was seen repeatedly, ten times or more. The chain employs TRBV6-1 and TRBJ2-3; D is ambiguous. The V end was cut by 7 bases, the J end by 0 bases, with 11 bases between. The CDR3 is 14 residues long. CDR1 and CDR2 (germline): MNHNS, SASEGT. The CDR3 DNA reads as TGTGCCAGCACTCCTCTCGGGAGCACAGATACGCAGTATTTT. Translating it yields CASTPLGSTDTQYF.

This clonotype was recorded at least ten times. The rearrangement uses TRBV5-1 and TRBJ2-1; 11 nucleotides align to TRBD2. Germline trimming cut 2 bases from V and 7 bases from J; bases unmatched to any gene: 2. The CDR3 length is 14 residues. The germline V gene has CDR1 SGHRS and CDR2 YFSETQ. In DNA, the CDR3 is TGCGCCAGCAGCTTATGGACTAGCGGGAATGAGCAGTTCTTC. Translating gives CASSLWTSGNEQFF.

This clonotype has a count of ten or more. The chain couples TRBV6-1 to TRBJ2-7, with D perhaps TRBD1 or TRBD2 (6 bases each). Between the trimmed V and J ends, which lost 5 bases and 1 base, there was a span of 15 bases. This CDR3 spans 15 amino acids. The germline CDR1 and CDR2 sequences are MNHNS and SASEGT. Here the CDR3 reads CASSPGGGMSYEQYF. In DNA form, the CDR3 reads TGTGCCAGCAGTCCCGGAGGGGGAATGTCCTACGAGCAGTACTTC.

This clonotype was detected many times. The V call is TRBV29-1, the J call TRBJ2-7, with a weak D call TRBD1 (6 bases). The CDR3 loop spans 14 amino acids. Germline V gives CDR1 SQVTM, CDR2 ANQGSEA. The germline V and J ends were trimmed by 6 bases and 1 base, with 16 bases remaining between them. CDR3 amino acids: CSVPSRGSSYEQYF. CDR3 bases: TGCAGCGTGCCCTCTAGGGGGTCATCCTACGAGCAGTACTTC.

This clonotype showed up many times. This chain links TRBV12-3 or TRBV12-4 with TRBJ2-1; D not resolved. Trimming took 4 bases from V and 7 from J, leaving 17 bases between them. The CDR3 runs to 15 residues. CDR3 residues: CASSSASYAKNEQFF. In nucleotides, the CDR3 is TGTGCCAGCAGTTCCGCCTCCTATGCTAAGAATGAGCAGTTCTTC.

This clonotype has at least ten counts. V gene TRBV20-1 combines with J gene TRBJ2-7, with D maybe TRBD1 (6 bases). The CDR3 has 13 residues. Germline CDR1 is DFQATT and CDR2 is SNEGSKA (reference sequence). V dropped 2 bases and J dropped 2 bases, with 10 bases sitting between them. The CDR3 DNA reads as TGCAGTGCTAGAACAGGGTCGACCTACGAGCAGTACTTC. This translates into CSARTGSTYEQYF.